This entry is about one T cell receptor (beta chain). Its antigen is undetermined. This entry belongs to a study of cytomegalovirus exposure and HLA in healthy donors. Study-wide results and limits: A prior analysis recorded that most TCR beta V segments were productive about 87% or about 30% of the time. Accurate HLA-A and HLA-B prediction from TCR beta sequences was reported for most subjects. An analysis that came later showed most CMV-associated TCR beta chains appearing HLA-restricted. Further analysis was carried out later, and it showed several of the most significant clusters appearing linked to common viral pathogens.

CDR3 length equals 14 residues. After removal of 2 bases from V and 8 bases from J, the junction contained 5 bases not matched to a gene. Germline CDR1 KGHSH, CDR2 LQKENI. The PCR employed 60 Vbeta primers together with 13 Jbeta primers. Generated by immunoSEQ multiplex PCR, the TCRdb table keeps only in-frame clones and is missing some. Here the sample spans 150,000 to 200,000 clones, about 80% being singletons. The V call is TRBV18, the J call TRBJ1-4; 7 nucleotides align to TRBD1. Sequences were obtained from PBMCs. This clonotype was sampled from a woman aged 25 to 39 in good health and CMV-seropositive. The CDR3 spells CASSPRQGGEKLFF. The CDR3 DNA sequence: TGTGCCAGCTCACCAAGACAGGGAGGCGAAAAACTGTTTTTT.